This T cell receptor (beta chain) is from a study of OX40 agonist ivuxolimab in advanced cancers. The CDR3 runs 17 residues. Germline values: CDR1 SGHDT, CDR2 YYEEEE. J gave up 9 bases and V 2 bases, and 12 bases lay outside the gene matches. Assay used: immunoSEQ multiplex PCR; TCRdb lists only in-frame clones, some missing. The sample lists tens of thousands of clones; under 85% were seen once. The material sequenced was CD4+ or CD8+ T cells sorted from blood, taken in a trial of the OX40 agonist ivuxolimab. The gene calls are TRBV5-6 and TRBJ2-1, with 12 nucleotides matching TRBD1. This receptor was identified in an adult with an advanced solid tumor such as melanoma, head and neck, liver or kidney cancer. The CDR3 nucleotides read TGTGCCAGCAGCTTCCCTACCGGGACAGGGGGCTCGGGTGAGCAGTTCTTC. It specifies CASSFPTGTGGSGEQFF.